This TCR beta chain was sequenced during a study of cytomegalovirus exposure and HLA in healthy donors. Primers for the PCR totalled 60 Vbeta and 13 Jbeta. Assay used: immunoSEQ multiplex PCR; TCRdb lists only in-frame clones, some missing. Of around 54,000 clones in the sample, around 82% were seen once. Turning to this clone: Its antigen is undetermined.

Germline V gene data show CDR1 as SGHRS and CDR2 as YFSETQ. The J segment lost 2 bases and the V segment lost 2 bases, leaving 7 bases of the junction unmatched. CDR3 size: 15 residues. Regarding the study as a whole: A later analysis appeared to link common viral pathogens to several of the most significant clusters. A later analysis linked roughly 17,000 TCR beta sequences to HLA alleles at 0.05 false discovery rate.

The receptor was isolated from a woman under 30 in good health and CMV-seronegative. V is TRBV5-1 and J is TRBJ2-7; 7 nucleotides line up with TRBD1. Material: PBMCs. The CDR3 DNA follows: TGCGCCAGCAGCTTATTAGGACAGGTACCCTACGAGCAGTACTTC. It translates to CASSLLGQVPYEQYF.